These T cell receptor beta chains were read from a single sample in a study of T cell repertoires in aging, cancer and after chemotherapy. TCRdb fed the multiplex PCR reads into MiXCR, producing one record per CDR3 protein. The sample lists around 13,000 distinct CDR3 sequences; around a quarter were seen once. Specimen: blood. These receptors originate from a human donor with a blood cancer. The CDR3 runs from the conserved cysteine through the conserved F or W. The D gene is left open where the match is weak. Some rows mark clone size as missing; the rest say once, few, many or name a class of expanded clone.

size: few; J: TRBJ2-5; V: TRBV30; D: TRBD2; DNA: TGTGCCTGGAGTGTAACCGGACTAGCGGAGGGAGTCCAAGAGACCCAGTACTTC; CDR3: CAWSVTGLAEGVQETQYF
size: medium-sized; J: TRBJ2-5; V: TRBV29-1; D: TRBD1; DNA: TGCAGCGCATGGGACAGCCAAGAGACCCAGTACTTC; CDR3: CSAWDSQETQYF
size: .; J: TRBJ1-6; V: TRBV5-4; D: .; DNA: TGTGCCAGCAGCTTGGGCGCGCCGCAACCCAATTCACCCCTCCACTTT; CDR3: CASSLGAPQPNSPLHF
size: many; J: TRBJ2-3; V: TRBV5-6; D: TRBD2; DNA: TGTGCCAGCAGCTTGTTCGTTTCGGCGGCTAGCGGCGATCCTAGCACAGATACGCAGTATTTT; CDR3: CASSLFVSAASGDPSTDTQYF
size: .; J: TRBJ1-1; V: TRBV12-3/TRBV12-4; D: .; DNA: TGTGCCAGCAGTTTAGTGGGGAACACTGAAGCTTTCTTT; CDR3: CASSLVGNTEAFF
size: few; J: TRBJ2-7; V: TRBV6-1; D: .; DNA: TGTGCCAGCTCGCTCGGGATCCGAGGGGAGCAGTACTTC; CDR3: CASSLGIRGEQYF
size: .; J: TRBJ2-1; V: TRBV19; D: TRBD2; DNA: TGTGCCAGTAGTATAGGCACGGGACTAGCGGGAGAGCAGTTCTTC; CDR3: CASSIGTGLAGEQFF
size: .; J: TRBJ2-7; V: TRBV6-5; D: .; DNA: TGTGCCAGCACCCAAACAAGATACGAGCAGTACTTC; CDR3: CASTQTRYEQYF
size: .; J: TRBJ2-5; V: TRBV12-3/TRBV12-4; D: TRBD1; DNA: TGTGCCAGCAGTCCCGGGACAGCATACCAAGAGACCCAGTACTTC; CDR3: CASSPGTAYQETQYF
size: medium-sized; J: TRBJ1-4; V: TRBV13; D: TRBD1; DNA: TGTGCCAGCAGCCCGGGACAGGATAATGAAAAACTGTTTTTT; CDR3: CASSPGQDNEKLFF
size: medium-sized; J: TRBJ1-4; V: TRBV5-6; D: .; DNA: TGTGCCAGCAGCTTTCGACGTGATGAAAAACTGTTTTTT; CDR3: CASSFRRDEKLFF
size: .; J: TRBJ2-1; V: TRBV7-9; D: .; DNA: TGTGCCAGCAGCTTAGATACGGGCGTCTACAATGAGCAGTTCTTC; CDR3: CASSLDTGVYNEQFF
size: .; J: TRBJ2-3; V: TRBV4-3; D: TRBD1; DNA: TGTGCCAGCAGCCAAGATCACCAGGGGGTAGTAACAGATACGCAGTATTTT; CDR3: CASSQDHQGVVTDTQYF
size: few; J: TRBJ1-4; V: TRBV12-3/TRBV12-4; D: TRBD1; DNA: TGTGCCAGCAGTTATAACACGGACAGGGGACTGTTTTTT; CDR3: CASSYNTDRGLFF
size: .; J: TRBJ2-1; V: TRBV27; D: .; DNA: TGTGCCAGCAGTTTAATGGGGAATGAGCAGTTCTTC; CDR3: CASSLMGNEQFF
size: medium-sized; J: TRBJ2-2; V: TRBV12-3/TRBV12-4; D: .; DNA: TGTGCCAGCACCCTATCCGGGGAGCTGTTTTTT; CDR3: CASTLSGELFF
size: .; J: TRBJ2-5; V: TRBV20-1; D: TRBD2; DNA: TGCAGTGCCGGGCAAGGGAGGGCAGAGACCCAGTACTTC; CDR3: CSAGQGRAETQYF